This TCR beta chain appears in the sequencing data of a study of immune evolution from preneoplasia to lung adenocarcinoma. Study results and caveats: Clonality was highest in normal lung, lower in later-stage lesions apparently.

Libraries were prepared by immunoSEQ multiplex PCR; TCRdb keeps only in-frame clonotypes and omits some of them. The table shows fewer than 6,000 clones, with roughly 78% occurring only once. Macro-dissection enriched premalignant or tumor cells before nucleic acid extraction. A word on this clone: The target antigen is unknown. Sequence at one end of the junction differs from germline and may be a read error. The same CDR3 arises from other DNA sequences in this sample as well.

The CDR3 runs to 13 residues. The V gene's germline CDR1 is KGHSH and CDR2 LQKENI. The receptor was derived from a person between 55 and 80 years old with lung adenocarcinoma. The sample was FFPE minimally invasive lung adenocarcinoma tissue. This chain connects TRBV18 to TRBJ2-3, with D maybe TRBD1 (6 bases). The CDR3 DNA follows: TGTGCCAGCTCAGCGGACAGAACAGATACACAGTATTTT. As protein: CASSADRTDTQYF.